Listed here are 31 T cell receptor beta chains from one sample, sequenced in a study of T-cell memory formation after mild COVID-19. TCRdb processed the 5' RACE reads anew with MiXCR; each CDR3 protein has one entry. The table includes roughly 370,000 distinct CDR3 sequences, 16% detected once. The sample consisted of PBMCs or a T cell subset sorted from them (not recorded which). The receptors were sampled from a man younger than 30 who had mild COVID-19 (a few samples of this study predate the infection). Cell type and time point are not known.

In this sample, this clonotype turned up a few times. The CDR3 region is CASSLEVWLEQYF. The DNA for the CDR3 is TGTGCCAGCAGCTTAGAGGTTTGGTTGGAGCAGTACTTC. V usage is TRBV7-2 and J usage is TRBJ2-7; D not resolved. Germline CDR1 is SGHTA and CDR2 is FQGNSA. This CDR3 is 13 amino acids long. V shed 1 base and J shed 7 bases, with 11 bases lying between them.

This chain joins TRBV6-6 and TRBJ2-7; D possibly corresponds to TRBD1 (6 bases). Deletions cut 4 bases from V and 6 bases from J, with 13 bases between. Per the germline V gene, CDR1 is MNHNY and CDR2 is SVGAGI (reference sequence). This CDR3 spans 13 amino acids. CDR3 nucleotide sequence: TGTGCCAGCAGTTTCTTACTGACAGGCGAGCAGTACGTC. Its protein product is CASSFLLTGEQYV.

This chain joins TRBV28 and TRBJ1-2; the D gene is possibly TRBD1 (6 bases). The V gene's germline CDR1 is MDHEN and CDR2 SYDVKM. This CDR3 is 16 amino acids long. Deletions cut 6 bases from V and 2 bases from J, with 19 bases between. In DNA form, the CDR3 reads TGTGCCAGCAGGGGGGGTCCGGGACACTCAAACTATGGCTACACCTTC. Translating gives CASRGGPGHSNYGYTF.

This clonotype showed up just a few times. V gene TRBV9 combines with J gene TRBJ2-3; D gene ambiguous. CDR1 and CDR2 from the germline V gene are SGDLS and YYNGEE. The CDR3 extends over 13 amino acids. Trimming took 3 bases from V and 4 from J, leaving 9 bases between them. CDR3 loop: CASSETMADTQYF. The CDR3 coding sequence is TGTGCCAGCAGCGAAACGATGGCAGATACGCAGTATTTT.

This clonotype was counted only a few times. V is TRBV6-6 and J is TRBJ2-7, with TRBD1 matching over 7 bases. Germline CDR1 and CDR2: MNHNY and SVGAGI (reference sequence). The CDR3 totals 14 residues. V was clipped by 0 bases and J by 7 bases; unmatched bases: 6. CDR3 DNA sequence: TGTGCCAGCAGTTACTCGAAGGGGGCATGGGAGCAGTACGTC. Translated: CASSYSKGAWEQYV.

This clonotype was seen a handful of times. This chain links TRBV4-1 with TRBJ2-2; TRBD1 aligns across 8 bases. V lost 5 bases and J lost 3; bases outside the gene matches: 8. Per germline, CDR1 MGHRA and CDR2 YSYEKL. The CDR3 is 16 residues long. The CDR3 is CASSEGAGGDTGELFF. CDR3 in DNA: TGCGCCAGCAGCGAAGGCGCAGGGGGCGACACCGGGGAGCTGTTTTTT.

V gene TRBV7-9 combines with J gene TRBJ2-5; no reliable D call. There are 13 residues in the CDR3. The V end lost 5 bases, the J end lost 4 bases, and 11 bases lay between the germline ends. The germline V gene encodes CDR1 SEHNR and CDR2 FQNEAQ (reference sequence). The CDR3 DNA is TGTGCCAGCAGCCCTCAAACTGGAGAGACCCAGTACTTC. Encoded protein: CASSPQTGETQYF.

In this sample, this clonotype turned up a few times. The chain recombines TRBV6-6 with TRBJ2-4; tentatively, D is TRBD1 or TRBD2 (5 bases each). The CDR3 runs to 17 residues. The ends were cut back, 3 bases at V and 0 bases at J, with 15 bases in the middle. Germline CDR1 is MNHNY and CDR2 is SVGAGI (reference sequence). The DNA for the CDR3 is TGTGCCAGCAGTTATCATCGGGGCGTTCTAGCCAAAAACATTCAGTACTTC. Translated: CASSYHRGVLAKNIQYF.

This clonotype was detected only a few times. The V and J genes are TRBV6-2 or TRBV6-3 and TRBJ2-3, with D possibly being TRBD1 (6 bases). V shed 5 bases and J shed 4 bases, with 16 bases lying between them. The CDR3 spans 15 residues. Germline V gene lookup returns CDR1 MNHEY and CDR2 SVGEGT. This CDR3 is CASSRTGFWSDTQYF. In nucleotides, the CDR3 is TGTGCCAGCAGTCGAACAGGGTTTTGGTCAGATACGCAGTATTTT.

Only a few counts were recorded for this clonotype. The V and J genes are TRBV11-2 and TRBJ1-1; the D gene is possibly TRBD1 (5 bases). V was clipped by 5 bases and J by 11 bases, with 18 bases between them. Looked up from germline, CDR1 is SGHAT and CDR2 is FQNNGV. The CDR3 consists of 13 residues. The CDR3: CASSAQGGSGAFF. CDR3 nucleotides: TGTGCCAGCAGCGCCCAGGGAGGAAGCGGGGCTTTCTTT.

This clonotype was counted at least ten times. This rearrangement joins TRBV5-1 to TRBJ2-3, with D maybe TRBD2 (6 bases). Trimming shortened V by 5 bases and J by 0 bases, and 16 bases separated the two germline ends. This CDR3 spans 16 amino acids. CDR1 is SGHRS, CDR2 YFSETQ, per germline. The CDR3 nucleotides are TGCGCCAGCAGACCCGGAGGGGCGGCTAGCACAGATACGCAGTATTTT. Translating it yields CASRPGGAASTDTQYF.

The chain links TRBV11-2 to TRBJ2-5, with D hard to call. The V gene lost 3 bases and the J gene lost 5 bases, with 13 bases spanning the gap. The CDR3 extends over 14 amino acids. CDR1 and CDR2 from the germline V gene are SGHAT and FQNNGV. This CDR3 reads CASSFSTLLETQYF. CDR3 nucleotides: TGTGCCAGCAGCTTTAGTACTTTACTGGAGACCCAGTACTTC.

In DNA, the CDR3 is TGTGCCAGCAGCTCCGGGACTAGCGGGGTCGGAGATACGCAGTATTTT. It specifies CASSSGTSGVGDTQYF. V gene TRBV11-3 combines with J gene TRBJ2-3; 13 nucleotides match TRBD2. V dropped 4 bases and J dropped 5; count of bases not matched to a gene: 6. The CDR3 covers 16 residues. The germline CDR1 and CDR2 sequences are SGHNT and YENEEA.

This clonotype was seen a few times. The chain recombines TRBV5-1 with TRBJ2-7, with D perhaps TRBD1 or TRBD2 (6 bases each). The CDR3 is made up of 13 amino acids. CDR1 SGHRS and CDR2 YFSETQ come from the germline V gene. V lost 4 bases to trimming and J lost 3 bases, with 11 bases between them. The CDR3 is CASSEGGLYEQYF. CDR3 DNA: TGCGCCAGCAGCGAGGGGGGCCTCTACGAGCAGTACTTC.

The V and J genes are TRBV7-9 and TRBJ2-7; tentative D call: TRBD1 (5 bases). The CDR3 consists of 13 residues. Trimming pared 5 bases from V and 4 bases from J, leaving 12 bases between. Germline assignment: CDR1 SEHNR and CDR2 FQNEAQ (reference sequence). The DNA of the CDR3 is TGTGCCAGCAGCCCGTCAGGGTTATACGAGCAGTACTTC. Its translation is CASSPSGLYEQYF.

This clonotype was seen many times. The gene calls are TRBV28 and TRBJ2-7, with a possible D match to TRBD2 (5 bases). This CDR3 comprises 15 residues. V was pared by 5 bases and J by 2 bases, with 16 bases between. The V gene's germline CDR1 is MDHEN and CDR2 SYDVKM. The CDR3 sequence: CASSPRGRGTYEQYV. The CDR3 nucleotides are TGTGCCAGCAGTCCCCGTGGGAGAGGGACCTACGAGCAGTACGTC.

The V call is TRBV7-9, the J call TRBJ1-2; unclear D gene. The CDR3 has 16 residues. CDR1 is SEHNR and CDR2 is FQNEAQ in the germline V gene (reference sequence). V lost 4 bases and J lost 0, with 15 bases in between. CDR3 in amino acids: CASSWSGSQSNYGYTF. The CDR3 nucleotides read TGTGCCAGCAGCTGGAGTGGCAGCCAGTCTAACTATGGCTACACCTTC.

V gene TRBV12-3 or TRBV12-4 combines with J gene TRBJ1-1, with D perhaps matching TRBD1 (5 bases). The germline V and J ends were trimmed by 6 bases and 0 bases, with 14 bases remaining between them. This CDR3 spans 15 amino acids. CDR3 coding DNA: TGTGCCAGCAGATGGGACCTCCGTATGAACACTGAAGCTTTCTTT. This codes for CASRWDLRMNTEAFF.

This clonotype was observed a few times. The chain combines TRBV20-1 with TRBJ2-3; TRBD1 agrees at 10 bases. V shed 5 bases and J 6 bases; nucleotides not matched to a gene: 8. CDR1 is DFQATT, CDR2 SNEGSKA, per germline (reference sequence). The length of the CDR3 is 14 residues. This CDR3 reads CSAVGTGVFDTQYF. CDR3 nucleotide sequence: TGCAGTGCTGTCGGGACAGGGGTTTTTGATACGCAGTATTTT.

The sample holds a few counts of this clonotype. In DNA, the CDR3 is TGTGCCAGCAGCCCGCGACATGTCTATGGCTACACCTTC. As protein: CASSPRHVYGYTF. J is TRBJ1-2 and V is TRBV7-2; D unresolved. This CDR3 spans 13 amino acids. Germline CDR1 is SGHTA and CDR2 is FQGNSA. Trimming took 5 bases from V and 4 from J, leaving 11 bases between them.

The sample holds many counts of this clonotype. The rearrangement uses TRBV18 and TRBJ1-1, with a weak D call TRBD1 (5 bases). Germline values: CDR1 KGHSH, CDR2 LQKENI. CDR3 length equals 21 residues. Trimming took 1 base from V and 0 from J, leaving 27 bases between them. The CDR3 is CASSPRASRSGQGNMNTEAFF. The CDR3 coding sequence is TGTGCCAGCTCACCACGCGCAAGTCGTTCGGGGCAGGGAAATATGAACACTGAAGCTTTCTTT.

This chain connects TRBV6-2 or TRBV6-3 to TRBJ2-2; TRBD1 or TRBD2 may be the D gene (5 bases each). CDR1 and CDR2 (germline): MNHEY, SVGEGT. The V end lost 5 bases, the J end lost 6 bases, and 13 bases lay between the germline ends. CDR3 size: 14 residues. The CDR3 nucleotides are TGTGCCAGCAGTCGGGGAAGAGGGGCCGGGGAGCTGTTTTTT. This gives the protein CASSRGRGAGELFF.

The chain joins TRBV4-1 to TRBJ2-1; D not certain. Trimming cost V 4 bases and J 5 bases, with 9 bases left between them. This CDR3 has 13 residues. The germline CDR1 and CDR2 sequences are MGHRA and YSYEKL. CDR3 DNA sequence: TGCGCCAGCAGCCGCATACCGAACAATGAGCAGTTCTTC. Amino acids: CASSRIPNNEQFF.

This clonotype came up a few times. The chain uses TRBV7-2 and TRBJ1-6; D gene unclear. Germline CDR1 and CDR2: SGHTA and FQGNSA. The length of the CDR3 is 14 residues. The V gene lost 6 bases and the J gene lost 10 bases, with 16 bases spanning the gap. The CDR3 protein is CASRPDTAASPLHF. Here the CDR3 DNA reads TGTGCCAGCAGACCCGACACCGCCGCATCACCCCTCCACTTT.

This clonotype was detected ten times or more. This rearrangement joins TRBV20-1 to TRBJ2-1; 14 nucleotides agree with TRBD2. J was trimmed by 10 bases and V by 6 bases; bases with no gene match: 8. Germline CDR1 and CDR2: DFQATT and SNEGSKA (reference sequence). There are 14 residues in the CDR3. CDR3 sequence: CSAPTSGGAWEQFF. CDR3 DNA sequence: TGCAGTGCCCCGACTAGCGGGGGGGCCTGGGAGCAGTTCTTC.

This rearrangement joins TRBV6-2 or TRBV6-3 to TRBJ2-5, with 10 bases matching TRBD2. This CDR3 comprises 17 residues. CDR1 is MNHEY and CDR2 is SVGEGT in the germline V gene. Trimming took 2 bases from V and 5 from J; bases not matched to a gene: 11. The CDR3 sequence: CASSYQASGGSWETQYF. CDR3 sequence (DNA): TGTGCCAGCAGTTACCAGGCTAGCGGGGGTTCATGGGAGACCCAGTACTTC.

The rearrangement joins TRBV7-9 to TRBJ2-7; TRBD2 agrees at 8 bases. Germline CDR1 SEHNR, CDR2 FQNEAQ (reference sequence). The CDR3 covers 14 residues. Trimming cost V 5 bases and J 3 bases; bases outside gene matches: 6. CDR3 DNA: TGTGCCAGCAGCCCGCGGGGGGCTTACTACGAGCAGTACTTC. Protein sequence: CASSPRGAYYEQYF.

The V and J genes are TRBV3-1 and TRBJ1-6; D not resolved. CDR1 is LGHDT and CDR2 is YNNKEL in the germline V gene (reference sequence). V lost 8 bases and J 0 bases, leaving 17 bases between the germline ends. The CDR3 runs to 17 residues. In nucleotides, the CDR3 is TGTGCCAGCGCCCCCTGGACTGGTAGCTCCTATAATTCACCCCTCCACTTT. It codes for CASAPWTGSSYNSPLHF. Supplemented by reference TRBV3-1 and TRBJ1-6, the full variable domain reads DTAVSQTPKYLVTQMGNDKSIKCEQNLGHDTMYWYKQDSKKFLKIMFSYNNKELIINETVPNRFSPKSPDKAHLNLHINSLELGDSAVYFCASAPWTGSSYNSPLHFGNGTRLTVT.

This clonotype was counted a few times. This chain uses TRBV7-9 with TRBJ2-3, with 7 bases aligning to TRBD2. The germline V gene has CDR1 SEHNR and CDR2 FQNEAQ (reference sequence). The CDR3 runs to 14 residues. Losses at the gene ends were 8 bases for V and 5 bases for J; bases not matched to a gene: 10. The CDR3 DNA reads TGTGCCAGCGGCCCCGGACTAGAGGGAGATACGCAGTATTTT. Its protein is CASGPGLEGDTQYF.

The chain links TRBV7-2 to TRBJ2-7; D not resolved. Germline loops: CDR1 SGHTA, CDR2 FQGNSA. This CDR3 spans 11 amino acids. Trimming took 5 bases from V and 3 from J, leaving 5 bases between them. The CDR3 DNA sequence: TGTGCCAGCAGCCCTAACTACGAGCAGTACTTC. This sequence encodes CASSPNYEQYF.

The V gene is TRBV7-9, the J gene TRBJ1-1; 8 bases map to TRBD1. The CDR3 loop spans 15 amino acids. CDR1 is SEHNR, CDR2 FQNEAQ, per germline (reference sequence). V lost 5 bases and J lost 3; bases outside the gene matches: 8. The CDR3 spells CASSPQLDRDTEAFF. The CDR3 DNA reads TGTGCCAGCAGCCCCCAACTGGACAGGGACACTGAAGCTTTCTTT.